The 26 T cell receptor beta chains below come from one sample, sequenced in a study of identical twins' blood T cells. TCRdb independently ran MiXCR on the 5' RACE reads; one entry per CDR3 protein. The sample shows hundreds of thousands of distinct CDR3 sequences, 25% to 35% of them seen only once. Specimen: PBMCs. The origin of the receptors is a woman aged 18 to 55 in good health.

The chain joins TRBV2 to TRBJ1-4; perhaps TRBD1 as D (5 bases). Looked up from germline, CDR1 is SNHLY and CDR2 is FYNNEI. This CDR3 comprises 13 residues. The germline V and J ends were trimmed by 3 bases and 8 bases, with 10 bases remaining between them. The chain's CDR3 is CASSEQGIEKLFF. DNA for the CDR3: TGTGCCAGCAGTGAGCAGGGAATCGAAAAACTGTTTTTT.

For the CDR3, the DNA is TGCGCCAGCAGCTTGCTTCAGGGGACCACAGATACGCAGTATTTT. Residues: CASSLLQGTTDTQYF. The chain employs TRBV5-1 and TRBJ2-3; D is possibly TRBD1 (6 bases). This CDR3 is built from 15 residues. Trimming took 1 base from V and 2 from J, leaving 11 bases between them. Germline values: CDR1 SGHRS, CDR2 YFSETQ.

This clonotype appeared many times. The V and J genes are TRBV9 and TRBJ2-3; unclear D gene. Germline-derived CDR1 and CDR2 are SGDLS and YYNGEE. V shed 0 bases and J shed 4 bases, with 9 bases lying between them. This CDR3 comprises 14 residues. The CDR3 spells CASSVVGPPDTQYF. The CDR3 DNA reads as TGTGCCAGCAGCGTAGTCGGGCCCCCAGATACGCAGTATTTT.

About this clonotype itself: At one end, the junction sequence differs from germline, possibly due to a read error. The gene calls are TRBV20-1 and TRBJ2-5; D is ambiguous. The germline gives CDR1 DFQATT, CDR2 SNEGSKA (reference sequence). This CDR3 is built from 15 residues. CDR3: CSARDGGSFQETQYF. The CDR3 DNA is TGCAGTGCTAGAGATGGTGGCTCCTTCCAAGAGACACAGTACTTC.

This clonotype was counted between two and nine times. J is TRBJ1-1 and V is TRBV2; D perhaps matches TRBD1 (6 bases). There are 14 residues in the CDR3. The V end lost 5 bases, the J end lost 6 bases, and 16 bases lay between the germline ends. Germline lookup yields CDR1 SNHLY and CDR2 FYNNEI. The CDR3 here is CASSTGGALPEAFF. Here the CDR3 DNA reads TGTGCCAGCAGTACGGGGGGGGCGCTCCCTGAAGCTTTCTTT. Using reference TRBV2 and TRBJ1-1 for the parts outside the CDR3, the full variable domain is EPEVTQTPSHQVTQMGQEVILRCVPISNHLYFYWYRQILGQKVEFLVSFYNNEISEKSEIFDDQFSVERPDGSNFTLKIRSTKLEDSAMYFCASSTGGALPEAFFGQGTRLTVV.

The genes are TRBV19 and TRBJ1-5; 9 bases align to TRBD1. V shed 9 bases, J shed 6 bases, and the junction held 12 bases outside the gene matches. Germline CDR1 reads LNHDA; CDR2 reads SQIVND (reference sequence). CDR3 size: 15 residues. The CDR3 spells CASRPQGARRQPQHF. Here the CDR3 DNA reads TGTGCCAGCAGACCACAGGGGGCGCGTCGTCAGCCCCAGCATTTT.

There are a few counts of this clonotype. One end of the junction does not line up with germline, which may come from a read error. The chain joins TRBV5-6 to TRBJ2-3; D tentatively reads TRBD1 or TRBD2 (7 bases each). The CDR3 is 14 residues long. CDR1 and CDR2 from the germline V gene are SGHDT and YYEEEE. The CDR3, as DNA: TGTGCCAGCAGCAGAGCGGGGAGGACAGGTACGCAGTATTTT. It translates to CASSRAGRTGTQYF. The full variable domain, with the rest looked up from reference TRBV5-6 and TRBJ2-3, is DAGVTQSPTHLIKTRGQQVTLRCSPKSGHDTVSWYQQALGQGPQFIFQYYEEEERQRGNFPDRFSGHQFPNYSSELNVNALLLGDSALYLCASSRAGRTGTQYFGPGTRLTVL.

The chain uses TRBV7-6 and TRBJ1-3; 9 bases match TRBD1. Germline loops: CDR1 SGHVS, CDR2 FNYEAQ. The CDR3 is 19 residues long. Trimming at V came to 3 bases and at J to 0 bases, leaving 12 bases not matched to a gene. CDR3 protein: CASSFSGQGTIYSGNTIYF. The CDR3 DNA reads TGTGCCAGCAGCTTTTCGGGACAGGGAACGATATACTCTGGAAACACCATATATTTT.

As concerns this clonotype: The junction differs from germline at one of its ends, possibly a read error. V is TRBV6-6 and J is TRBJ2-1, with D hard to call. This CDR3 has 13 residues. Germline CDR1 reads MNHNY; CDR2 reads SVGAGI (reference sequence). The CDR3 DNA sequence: TGTGCCAGCAGTTCCGTATCCTCCAATGAGCAGTTCTTC. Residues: CASSSVSSNEQFF.

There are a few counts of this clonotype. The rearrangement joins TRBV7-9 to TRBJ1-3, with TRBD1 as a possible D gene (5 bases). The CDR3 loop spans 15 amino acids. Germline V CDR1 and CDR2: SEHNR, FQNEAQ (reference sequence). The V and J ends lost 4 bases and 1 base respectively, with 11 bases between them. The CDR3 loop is CASSSQGLSGNTIYF. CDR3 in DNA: TGTGCCAGCAGCTCCCAGGGCTTGTCTGGAAACACCATATATTTT.

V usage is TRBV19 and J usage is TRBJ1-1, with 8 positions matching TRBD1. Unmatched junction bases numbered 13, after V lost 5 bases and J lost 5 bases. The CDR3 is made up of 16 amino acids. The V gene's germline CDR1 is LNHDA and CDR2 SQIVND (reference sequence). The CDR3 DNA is TGTGCCAGTAGTTCCCTGACAGGGGAAAAGAGGACTGAAGCTTTCTTT. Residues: CASSSLTGEKRTEAFF.

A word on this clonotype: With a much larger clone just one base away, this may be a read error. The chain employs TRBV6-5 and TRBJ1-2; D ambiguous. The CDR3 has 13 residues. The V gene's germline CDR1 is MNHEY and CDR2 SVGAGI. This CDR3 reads CASRRDANCGYTF. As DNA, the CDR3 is TGTGCCAGCAGGCGAGATGCTAACTGTGGCTACACCTTC.

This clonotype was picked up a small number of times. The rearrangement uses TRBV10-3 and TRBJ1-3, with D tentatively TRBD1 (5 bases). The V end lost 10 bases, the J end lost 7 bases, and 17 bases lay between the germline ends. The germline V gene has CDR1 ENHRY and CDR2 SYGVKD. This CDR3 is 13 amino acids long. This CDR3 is CATSGQGSNTIYF. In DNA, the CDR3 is TGTGCCACCTCCGGGCAGGGCTCCAACACCATATATTTT.

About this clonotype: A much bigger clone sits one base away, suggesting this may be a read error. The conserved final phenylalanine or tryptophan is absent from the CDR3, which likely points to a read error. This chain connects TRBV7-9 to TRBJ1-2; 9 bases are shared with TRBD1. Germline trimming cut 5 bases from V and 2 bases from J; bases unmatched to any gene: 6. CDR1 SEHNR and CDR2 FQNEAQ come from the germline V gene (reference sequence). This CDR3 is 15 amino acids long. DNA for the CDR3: TGTGCCAGCAGCCTACAGGGGGCGCCGAACTATGGCTACACCTCC. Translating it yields CASSLQGAPNYGYTS.

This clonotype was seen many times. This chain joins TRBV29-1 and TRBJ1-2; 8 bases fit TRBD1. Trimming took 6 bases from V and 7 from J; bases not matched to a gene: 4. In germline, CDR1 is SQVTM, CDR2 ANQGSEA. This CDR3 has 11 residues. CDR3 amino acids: CSVRTGSGYTF. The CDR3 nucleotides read TGCAGCGTGAGGACAGGGAGTGGCTACACCTTC.

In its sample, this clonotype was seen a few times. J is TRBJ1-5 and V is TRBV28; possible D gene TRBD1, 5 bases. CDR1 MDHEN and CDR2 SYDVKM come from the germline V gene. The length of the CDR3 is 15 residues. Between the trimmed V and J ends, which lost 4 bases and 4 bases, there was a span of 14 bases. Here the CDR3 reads CASSSFWDGNQPQHF. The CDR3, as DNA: TGTGCCAGCAGTTCGTTTTGGGACGGAAATCAGCCCCAGCATTTT.

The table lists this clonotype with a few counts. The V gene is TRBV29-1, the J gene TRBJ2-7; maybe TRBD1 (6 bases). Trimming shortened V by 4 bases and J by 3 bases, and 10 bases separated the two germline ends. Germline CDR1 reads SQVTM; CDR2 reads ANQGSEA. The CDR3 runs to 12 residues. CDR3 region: CSVGGQHYEQYF. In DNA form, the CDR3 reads TGCAGCGTTGGAGGACAGCACTACGAGCAGTACTTC.

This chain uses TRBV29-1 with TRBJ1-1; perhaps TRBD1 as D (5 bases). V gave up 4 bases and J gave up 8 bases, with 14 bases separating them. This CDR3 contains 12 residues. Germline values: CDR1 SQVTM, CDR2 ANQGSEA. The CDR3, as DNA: TGCAGCGTTGTAATCGGGGACTCGGAAGCTTTCTTT. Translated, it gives CSVVIGDSEAFF.

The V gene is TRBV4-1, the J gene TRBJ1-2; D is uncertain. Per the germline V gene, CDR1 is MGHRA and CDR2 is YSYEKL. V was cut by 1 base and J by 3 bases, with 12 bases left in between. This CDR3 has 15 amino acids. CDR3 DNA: TGCGCCAGCAGCCAAGGTTGGCCGGCATACTATGGCTACACCTTC. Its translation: CASSQGWPAYYGYTF.

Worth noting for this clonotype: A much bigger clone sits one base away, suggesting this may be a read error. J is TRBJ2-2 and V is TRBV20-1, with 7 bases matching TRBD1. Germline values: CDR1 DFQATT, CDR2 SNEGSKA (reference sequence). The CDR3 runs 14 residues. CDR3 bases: TGCAGTGCTGGTTATCAGGGGGTCTCCGGGGAGCCGTTTTTT. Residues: CSAGYQGVSGEPFF.

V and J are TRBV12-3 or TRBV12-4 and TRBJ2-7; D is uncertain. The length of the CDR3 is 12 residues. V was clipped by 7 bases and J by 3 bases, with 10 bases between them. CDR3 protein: CASTRTNYEQYF. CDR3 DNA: TGTGCCAGCACCCGCACCAACTACGAGCAGTACTTC.

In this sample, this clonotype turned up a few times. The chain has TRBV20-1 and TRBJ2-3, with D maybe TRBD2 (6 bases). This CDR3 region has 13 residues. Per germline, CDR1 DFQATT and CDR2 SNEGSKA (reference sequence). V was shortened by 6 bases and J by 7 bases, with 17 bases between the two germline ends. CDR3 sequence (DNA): TGCAGTGCCGCTGGACTGGGGGGAAATACGCAGTATTTT. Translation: CSAAGLGGNTQYF.

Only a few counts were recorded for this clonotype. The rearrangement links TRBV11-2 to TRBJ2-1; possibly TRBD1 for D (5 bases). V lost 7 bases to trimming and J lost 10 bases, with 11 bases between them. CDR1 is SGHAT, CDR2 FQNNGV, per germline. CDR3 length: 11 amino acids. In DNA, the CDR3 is TGTGCCAGCACCTCAGGGATAGAGCAGTTCTTC. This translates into CASTSGIEQFF.

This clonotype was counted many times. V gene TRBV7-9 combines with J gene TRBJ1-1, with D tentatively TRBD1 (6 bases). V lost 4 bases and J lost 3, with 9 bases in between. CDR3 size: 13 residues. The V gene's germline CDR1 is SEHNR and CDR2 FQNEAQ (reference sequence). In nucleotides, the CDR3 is TGTGCCAGCAGCTCCGCAGGGGACACTGAAGCTTTCTTT. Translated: CASSSAGDTEAFF. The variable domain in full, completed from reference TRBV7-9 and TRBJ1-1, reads DTGVSQNPRHKITKRGQNVTFRCDPISEHNRLYWYRQTLGQGPEFLTYFQNEAQLEKSRLLSDRFSAERPKGSFSTLEIQRTEQGDSAMYLCASSSAGDTEAFFGQGTRLTVV.

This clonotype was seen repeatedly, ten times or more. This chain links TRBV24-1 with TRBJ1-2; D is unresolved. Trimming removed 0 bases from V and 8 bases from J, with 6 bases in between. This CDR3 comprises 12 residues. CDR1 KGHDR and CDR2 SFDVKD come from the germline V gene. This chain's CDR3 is CATSDLIGGYTF. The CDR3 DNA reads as TGTGCCACCAGTGATTTGATAGGCGGCTACACCTTC.

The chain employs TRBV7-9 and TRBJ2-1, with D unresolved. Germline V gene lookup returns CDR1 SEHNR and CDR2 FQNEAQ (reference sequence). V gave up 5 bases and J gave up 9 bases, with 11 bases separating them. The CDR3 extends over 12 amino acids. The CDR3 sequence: CASSAKLSEQFF. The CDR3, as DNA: TGTGCCAGCAGCGCTAAGCTCAGTGAGCAGTTCTTC.